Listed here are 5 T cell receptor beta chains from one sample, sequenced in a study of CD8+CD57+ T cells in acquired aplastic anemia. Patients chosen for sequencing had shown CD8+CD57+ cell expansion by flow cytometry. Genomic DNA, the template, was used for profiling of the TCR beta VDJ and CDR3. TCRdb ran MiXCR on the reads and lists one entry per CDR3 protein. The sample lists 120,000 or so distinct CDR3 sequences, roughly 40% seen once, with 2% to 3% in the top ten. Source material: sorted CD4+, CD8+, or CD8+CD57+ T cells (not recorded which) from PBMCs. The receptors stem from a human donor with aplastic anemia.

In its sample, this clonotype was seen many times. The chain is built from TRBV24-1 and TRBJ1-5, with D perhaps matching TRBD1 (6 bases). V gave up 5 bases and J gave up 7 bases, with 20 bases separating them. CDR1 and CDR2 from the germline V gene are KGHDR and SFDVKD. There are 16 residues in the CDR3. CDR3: CATSVGGEQGYQPQHF. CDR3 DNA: TGTGCCACCAGTGTGGGTGGGGAACAGGGTTACCAGCCCCAGCATTTT.

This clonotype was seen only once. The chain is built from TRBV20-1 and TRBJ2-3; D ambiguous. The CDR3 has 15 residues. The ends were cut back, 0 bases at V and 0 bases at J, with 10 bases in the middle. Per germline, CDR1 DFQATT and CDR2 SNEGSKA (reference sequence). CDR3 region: CSARDTGTSTDTQYF. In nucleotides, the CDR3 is TGCAGTGCTAGAGATACCGGAACTAGCACAGATACGCAGTATTTT.

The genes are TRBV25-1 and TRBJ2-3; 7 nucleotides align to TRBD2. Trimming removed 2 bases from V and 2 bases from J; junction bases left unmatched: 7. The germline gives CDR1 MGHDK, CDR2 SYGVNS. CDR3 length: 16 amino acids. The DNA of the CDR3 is TGTGCCAGCAGTGAAACTGGGGGGACTATCACAGATACGCAGTATTTT. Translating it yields CASSETGGTITDTQYF.

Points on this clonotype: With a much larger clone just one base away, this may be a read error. This chain's CDR3 is CTSSLLAGVSDTQYF. The CDR3, as DNA: TGCACCAGCAGCTTACTAGCGGGAGTTTCGGATACGCAGTATTTT. V and J are TRBV5-1 and TRBJ2-3; TRBD2 aligns across 11 bases. Germline loops: CDR1 SGHRS, CDR2 YFSETQ. This CDR3 spans 15 amino acids.

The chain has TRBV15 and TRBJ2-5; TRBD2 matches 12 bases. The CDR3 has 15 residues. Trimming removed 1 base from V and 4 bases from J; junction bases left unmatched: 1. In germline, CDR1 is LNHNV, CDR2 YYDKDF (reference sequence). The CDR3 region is CATSRATSGGETQYF. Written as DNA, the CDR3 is TGTGCCACCAGCAGAGCGACTAGCGGGGGAGAGACCCAGTACTTC.